This T cell receptor (beta chain) was recorded in a study of cytomegalovirus exposure and HLA in healthy donors. Notes on this clone: The antigen is undetermined.

Measured with immunoSEQ multiplex PCR; TCRdb has only the in-frame clones, and not every one. Of about 130,000 clones in the sample, 85% to 90% were seen once. V was cut by 0 bases and J by 5 bases, with 19 bases left in between. The CDR3 loop spans 18 amino acids. From germline, CDR1 is ENHRY and CDR2 SYGVKD. Study-level results: Within the 130 or so validation repertoires, first-cohort TCR clusters tended to co-occur, according to a later analysis. Some TCR beta chains (about 180 of them) were listed as cytomegalovirus-associated. Among TCR sequences, most were rare, though some public TCRs appeared in many donors.

The clonotype comes from a woman aged 18-35 years in good health and CMV-seronegative. The rearrangement joins TRBV10-3 to TRBJ2-2; D is perhaps TRBD2 (6 bases). The sequenced sample consisted of PBMCs. The CDR3 is CAISESDGLLATTGELFF. The CDR3 DNA follows: TGTGCCATCAGTGAGTCGGATGGGTTACTAGCTACTACCGGGGAGCTGTTTTTT.